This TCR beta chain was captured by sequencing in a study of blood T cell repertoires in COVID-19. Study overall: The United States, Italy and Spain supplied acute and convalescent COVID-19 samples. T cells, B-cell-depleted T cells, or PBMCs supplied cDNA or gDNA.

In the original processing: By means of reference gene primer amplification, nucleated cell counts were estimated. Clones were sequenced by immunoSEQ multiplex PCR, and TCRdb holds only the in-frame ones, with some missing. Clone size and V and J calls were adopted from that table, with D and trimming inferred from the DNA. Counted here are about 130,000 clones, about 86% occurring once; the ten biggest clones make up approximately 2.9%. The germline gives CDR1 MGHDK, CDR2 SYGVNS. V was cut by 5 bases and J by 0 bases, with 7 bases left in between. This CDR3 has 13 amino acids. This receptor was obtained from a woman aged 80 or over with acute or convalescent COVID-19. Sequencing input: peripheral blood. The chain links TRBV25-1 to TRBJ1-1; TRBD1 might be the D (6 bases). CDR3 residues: CASSRDMNTEAFF. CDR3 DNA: TGTGCCAGCAGTCGGGACATGAACACTGAAGCTTTCTTT.